This TCR beta chain was sequenced in a study of spatial heterogeneity in lung cancer. At the level of the study: Detection of beta-chain sequences consistently exceeded that of alpha-chain sequences. More than 9.5 raw reads, on average, carried each unique TCR and UMI combination.

Time point described: blood at routine non-recurrence follow-up after resection. Tumor, nontumor lung or frozen PBMC supplied whole RNA that was sequenced unsorted. The sample holds many counts of this clonotype. All TCR cDNA molecules were individually tagged with a unique molecular identifier. From the 5' RACE reads, TCRdb called clonotypes with MiXCR, one entry per CDR3 protein. The sample records approximately 39,000 distinct CDR3 sequences, approximately 8% being singletons. The material sequenced was PBMCs, taken at follow-up. This receptor was obtained from a male donor with early-stage non-small cell lung cancer.

The CDR3 DNA reads as TGTGCCAGCAGCCAAGATCGAGGGCAAACGCAGTATTTT. Its translation: CASSQDRGQTQYF. The gene calls are TRBV4-2 and TRBJ2-3; D possibly corresponds to TRBD2 (5 bases). The CDR3 is 13 amino acids. Trimming pared 0 bases from V and 9 bases from J, leaving 10 bases between. Per germline, CDR1 LGHNA and CDR2 YNFKEQ.